A selection of T cell receptor beta chains follows, all from one sample in a study of T cells in Graves' hyperthyroidism and ophthalmopathy. TCRdb fed the multiplex PCR reads into MiXCR, producing one record per CDR3 protein. The profile shows around 430,000 distinct CDR3 sequences, 15% of them singletons. The sequenced sample consisted of blood. These receptors came from a woman in her 30s with Graves' hyperthyroidism. Both conserved end residues are part of each CDR3. Fields, in order: V gene, J gene, CDR3 protein.

v_gene: TRBV19
j_gene: TRBJ2-7
CDR3aa: CASGPPNYEQYF

v_gene: TRBV7-9
j_gene: TRBJ2-1
CDR3aa: CASSLSLAGGDNEQFF

v_gene: TRBV29-1
j_gene: TRBJ2-3
CDR3aa: CSAGEYTDTQYF

v_gene: TRBV7-9
j_gene: TRBJ2-7
CDR3aa: CASSLGLEPREQYF

v_gene: TRBV12-3/TRBV12-4
j_gene: TRBJ2-5
CDR3aa: CASSSRDSEKETQYF

v_gene: TRBV5-1
j_gene: TRBJ2-3
CDR3aa: CASSPRGSSTDTQYF

v_gene: TRBV5-5
j_gene: TRBJ2-1
CDR3aa: CASSLEGNMGNEQFF

v_gene: TRBV3-1
j_gene: TRBJ2-3
CDR3aa: CASRGGAADTQYF

v_gene: TRBV30
j_gene: TRBJ2-7
CDR3aa: CAWSGTSGLEQYF

v_gene: TRBV7-6
j_gene: TRBJ2-7
CDR3aa: CASSLRPPHGTYEQYF

v_gene: TRBV9
j_gene: TRBJ1-4
CDR3aa: CASAADTGAFREKLFF

v_gene: TRBV2
j_gene: TRBJ1-1
CDR3aa: CASSDWTGNTEAFF

v_gene: TRBV28
j_gene: TRBJ2-5
CDR3aa: CASSSGSRIQETQYF

v_gene: TRBV18
j_gene: TRBJ2-6
CDR3aa: CASTSPGQGSGGANVLTF

v_gene: TRBV6-1
j_gene: TRBJ2-2
CDR3aa: CASSDNTGELFF

v_gene: TRBV5-1
j_gene: TRBJ1-1
CDR3aa: CASSLTGTGGFGAFF

v_gene: TRBV3-1
j_gene: TRBJ2-4
CDR3aa: CASSPQRKNIQYF